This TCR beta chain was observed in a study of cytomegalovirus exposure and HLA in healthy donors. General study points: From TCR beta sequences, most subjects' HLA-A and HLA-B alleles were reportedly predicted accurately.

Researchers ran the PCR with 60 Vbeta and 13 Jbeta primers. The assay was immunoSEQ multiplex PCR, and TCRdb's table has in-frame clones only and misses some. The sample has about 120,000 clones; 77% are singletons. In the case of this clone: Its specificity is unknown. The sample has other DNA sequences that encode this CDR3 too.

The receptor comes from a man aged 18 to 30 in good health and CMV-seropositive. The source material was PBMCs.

CDR3 loop: CASSEGGGPYNEQFF. The CDR3 nucleotides are TGTGCCAGCAGTGAAGGGGGGGGGCCCTACAATGAGCAGTTCTTC. The genes are TRBV6-1 and TRBJ2-1; D might be TRBD2 (7 bases). The germline V and J ends were trimmed by 1 base and 2 bases, with 9 bases remaining between them. The CDR3 sequence is 15 residues long. Germline CDR1 is MNHNS and CDR2 is SASEGT.